This T cell receptor beta chain emerged from a study of T cells in Graves' hyperthyroidism and ophthalmopathy. This clonotype turned up a few times. TCR beta CDR3 region amplification was performed from RNA transcripts. With the HTBI primer set, the TCR CDR3 went through a first round of RT-PCR. TCRdb re-called the multiplex PCR reads through MiXCR, storing one row per CDR3 protein. The table has around 490,000 distinct CDR3 sequences, around 20% seen once. V was cut by 0 bases and J by 7 bases, with 14 bases left in between. Germline V gene data show CDR1 as SGHNT and CDR2 as YYREEE (reference sequence). The CDR3 consists of 15 residues.

Sample: blood. The J gene is TRBJ2-1, the V gene TRBV5-4; D is perhaps TRBD1 (5 bases). The clonotype comes from a middle-aged man with Graves' ophthalmopathy. The CDR3 reads CASSLGTPQGNEQFF. For the CDR3, the DNA is TGTGCCAGCAGCTTGGGTACCCCCCAGGGAAATGAGCAGTTCTTC.